The T cell receptor (beta chain) described here comes from a study of metastatic and nonmetastatic thyroid tumors. Looking at the study overall: Comparative analysis of repertoires was undertaken across blood and tumor or nodule tissue obtained from malignant and benign thyroid patients.

None of the patients had undergone any treatment ahead of thyroid surgery. This clone was seen repeatedly, ten times or more. In the authors' methods: Differences in CDR3 between clinicopathological groups were drawn on to build a classifier intended to discriminate distant-metastatic papillary thyroid cancer patients. TCRdb redid the clone calls on the PCR reads using MiXCR. TCRdb's processing, not the authors' own work, is the source of the V and J calls. The table includes tens of thousands of clones, roughly 20% detected once. In germline, CDR1 is DFQATT, CDR2 SNEGSKA (reference sequence). V lost 6 bases and J lost 6, with 19 bases in between. This CDR3 spans 14 amino acids.

This clonotype was obtained from a female donor with papillary thyroid cancer or a benign thyroid nodule (not recorded which). Some clones in this sample may be carry-over from other donors' samples. This chain joins TRBV20-1 and TRBJ2-3; tentative D call: TRBD2 (6 bases). Sequencing input: blood. The CDR3, as DNA: TGCAGTGCCTCGGGCGGGATAGTATTGGATACGCAGTATTTT. The encoded protein is CSASGGIVLDTQYF.